Below are 19 T cell receptor beta chains sequenced from a single sample in a study of CXCR3-negative and CXCR3-positive naive CD8 T cells. Their antigen targets remain unknown. In preparing the TRB cDNA libraries, 5' RACE with UMI labels was used. TCRdb reprocessed the 5' RACE reads and reports one entry per CDR3 protein, with no DNA. Its table lists around 60,000 distinct CDR3 sequences. Study-level results: When CXCR3-positive naive cells were set against CXCR3-negative naive cells, the former had more hydrophobic TRB CDR3s.

The sequencing sample was made of naive CXCR3+ CD8+ T cells from blood. Subset noted: CD45RO-CCR7+CD27+CD95- naive CD8+ T cells expressing CXCR3 (TNR3+). The receptor source for this set is a human donor in good health. Some clones in this sample may be carry-over from other donors' samples.

The rearrangement links TRBV15 to TRBJ1-4; TCRdb's D call, TRBD1, is unchecked because there is no DNA. The germline CDR1 and CDR2 sequences are LNHNV and YYDKDF (reference sequence). The CDR3 consists of 17 residues. CDR3 loop: CATSREGAGTGNEKLFF.

This sequence joins TRBV29-1 and TRBJ1-1; checking the TCRdb D call of TRBD1 is not possible without DNA. Germline CDR1 reads SQVTM; CDR2 reads ANQGSEA. The CDR3 runs to 13 residues. CDR3 protein: CTVPTVGNTEAFF.

The CDR3 sequence: CASSRTSGPYNEQFF. The J gene is TRBJ2-1, the V gene TRBV7-2; TCRdb's D call, TRBD2, is unchecked because there is no DNA. This CDR3 region has 15 residues. Germline CDR1 and CDR2: SGHTA and FQGNSA.

The rearrangement uses TRBV6-6 and TRBJ2-1. CDR3 size: 11 residues. Germline CDR1 reads MNHNY; CDR2 reads SVGAGI (reference sequence). CDR3 sequence: CASSYDLEQFF.

The chain joins TRBV6-5 to TRBJ2-7. CDR3 length equals 11 residues. Germline values: CDR1 MNHEY, CDR2 SVGAGI. CDR3 in amino acids: CASTYAYKQYF.

This chain links TRBV6-4 with TRBJ2-1; TCRdb selects TRBD2, and the lack of DNA leaves this call unchecked. The CDR3 is 16 residues long. Germline CDR1 MRHNA, CDR2 SNTAGT. The chain's CDR3 is CASSEDGTRGMNEQFF.

This chain connects TRBV29-1 to TRBJ1-1; the TCRdb D gene call, TRBD1, has no DNA to confirm it. In germline, CDR1 is SQVTM, CDR2 ANQGSEA. This CDR3 has 13 amino acids. CDR3 in amino acids: CSVEDGRDFGAFF. The full variable domain, completed using reference TRBV29-1 and TRBJ1-1, is SAVISQKPSRDICQRGTSLTIQCQVDSQVTMMFWYRQQPGQSLTLIATANQGSEATYESGFVIDKFPISRPNLTFSTLTVSNMSPEDSSIYLCSVEDGRDFGAFFGQGTRLTVV.

V and J are TRBV28 and TRBJ2-4; the D gene TCRdb calls, TRBD2, cannot be checked with no DNA. The CDR3 is 12 residues long. Germline V gives CDR1 MDHEN, CDR2 SYDVKM. The CDR3 loop is CASREAGHIQYF.

The chain recombines TRBV12-3 or TRBV12-4 with TRBJ2-7; TCRdb lists TRBD1, though no DNA is available to test this call. The CDR3 consists of 13 residues. CDR3 protein: CASSRDRGSEQYF.

This chain links TRBV6-2 or TRBV6-3 with TRBJ1-1. The germline V gene encodes CDR1 MNHEY and CDR2 SVGEGT. The CDR3 is 14 amino acids. CDR3 amino acids: CASSALQWDTEAFF.

V and J are TRBV4-3 and TRBJ2-3; TCRdb designates TRBD2, a call that cannot be tested without DNA. The CDR3 contains 18 residues. Germline V lookup: CDR1 LGHNA, CDR2 YSLEER. CDR3 region: CASSQDLGTSGNTDTQYF.

The rearrangement joins TRBV7-9 to TRBJ2-3; without DNA, the TCRdb call of TRBD1 cannot be checked. CDR1 and CDR2 (germline): SEHNR, FQNEAQ (reference sequence). The CDR3 runs to 16 residues. The CDR3 sequence is CASSSSGTGELDTQYF.

This chain uses TRBV20-1 with TRBJ1-2. The CDR3 consists of 12 residues. Per the germline V gene, CDR1 is DFQATT and CDR2 is SNEGSKA (reference sequence). CDR3 protein: CSARDREVGYTF.

The genes are TRBV6-5 and TRBJ2-1. This CDR3 spans 13 amino acids. Germline V gene data show CDR1 as MNHEY and CDR2 as SVGAGI. The CDR3 protein is CASSLGSDNEQFF.

The V and J genes are TRBV4-3 and TRBJ2-7. The CDR3 length is 15 residues. Germline V gene sequence: CDR1 LGHNA, CDR2 YSLEER. The chain's CDR3 is CASSQDRGSSYEQYF.

The chain joins TRBV20-1 to TRBJ1-2; TCRdb's D gene call, TRBD1, goes unchecked for lack of DNA. CDR1 and CDR2 from the germline V gene are DFQATT and SNEGSKA (reference sequence). The CDR3 sequence is 13 residues long. The CDR3 protein is CSAREEGDYGYTF.

The rearrangement joins TRBV9 to TRBJ2-1. The CDR3 sequence is 13 residues long. In germline, CDR1 is SGDLS, CDR2 YYNGEE. The CDR3 loop is CASSVGGSNEQFF.

CDR3: CATTPRGGAPLQNIQYF. The chain has TRBV2 and TRBJ2-4; there is no DNA to check the TCRdb D call of TRBD1. This CDR3 has 17 amino acids. Germline CDR1 SNHLY, CDR2 FYNNEI.

V and J are TRBV9 and TRBJ2-7; TCRdb proposes TRBD1, but this gene call is untestable without DNA. Germline CDR1 is SGDLS and CDR2 is YYNGEE. The CDR3 extends over 13 amino acids. CDR3 amino acids: CASSVEGRYEQYF.